The sequence of this TCR beta chain was determined in a study of sequential checkpoint blockade in melanoma. On the study more broadly: Arm A got nivolumab then ipilimumab; arm B the reverse, 1:1.

Treatment reported: randomized to nivolumab then ipilimumab (arm A) or the reverse (arm B). Assay: immunoSEQ multiplex PCR; the TCRdb copy retains only in-frame clones and omits some. The sample has 9,500 to 11,000 clones, around four fifths seen once. The germline CDR1 and CDR2 sequences are MDHEN and SYDVKM. V was clipped by 3 bases and J by 10 bases; unmatched bases: 13. The CDR3 is 16 amino acids. The sample in question was CD8+ T cells sorted from blood (inferred from file names), obtained from a patient given nivolumab and ipilimumab in sequence. The TCR was taken from a human donor with melanoma. The chain carries TRBV28 and TRBJ2-1; 9 bases map to TRBD1. CDR3 sequence reads: CASSFASGQGKTEQFF. The CDR3 DNA sequence: TGTGCCAGCAGTTTTGCCTCGGGACAGGGAAAGACGGAGCAGTTCTTC. Variable domain in full (rest from reference TRBV28 and TRBJ2-1): DVKVTQSSRYLVKRTGEKVFLECVQDMDHENMFWYRQDPGLGLRLIYFSYDVKMKEKGDIPEGYSVSREKKERFSLILESASTNQTSMYLCASSFASGQGKTEQFFGPGTRLTVL.